These T cell receptor beta chains were read from a single sample in a study of blood T cell repertoires in COVID-19. Libraries were prepared by immunoSEQ multiplex PCR; TCRdb keeps only in-frame clonotypes and omits some of them. The repertoire holds around 110,000 clones, with around 77% as singletons. Sequenced: peripheral blood. The receptors were gathered from a man in his 60s with active or convalescent COVID-19. The CDR3 runs from the conserved cysteine through the conserved F or W. Fields, in order: V gene, J gene, clone size, D gene, CDR3 DNA, CDR3 protein. The D gene is left open where the match is weak. Some rows mark clone size as missing; the rest say once, few, many or name a class of expanded clone.

TRBV11-2	TRBJ2-7	NA	NA	TGTGCCAGCAGCCCCCGACCGGGCTACGAGCAGTACTTC	CASSPRPGYEQYF
TRBV28	TRBJ1-5	few	TRBD1	TGTGCCAGCAGCCCTACAGGGGCCCTCAATCAGCCCCAGCATTTT	CASSPTGALNQPQHF
TRBV18	TRBJ2-5	NA	NA	TGTGCCAGCTCACGATTTTTAGGGGAAGAGACCCAGTACTTC	CASSRFLGEETQYF
TRBV7-3	TRBJ2-3	NA	TRBD2	TGTGCCAGCACCGGGACTAGCGGGAGCACCGGACCAGATACGCAGTATTTT	CASTGTSGSTGPDTQYF
TRBV9	TRBJ2-3	NA	TRBD1	TGTGCCAGCAGCGTAGGACAGGGAGTCACAGATACGCAGTATTTT	CASSVGQGVTDTQYF
TRBV5-1	TRBJ2-7	many	NA	TGCGCCAGCAGCTTGGAGACTTACTCCTACGAGCAGTACTTC	CASSLETYSYEQYF
TRBV6-4	TRBJ1-4	once	NA	TGTGCCACTCCGAAGGGGTTAACTAATGAAAAACTGTTTTTT	CATPKGLTNEKLFF
TRBV6-6	TRBJ1-5	NA	NA	TGTGCCAGCAGTGGCGGCTCCATGGGGCCCCAGCATTTT	CASSGGSMGPQHF
TRBV18	TRBJ2-5	NA	NA	TGTGCCAGCTCACCACCGTTGCGGGTTCAAGAGACCCAGTACTTC	CASSPPLRVQETQYF
TRBV2	TRBJ1-4	NA	NA	TGTGCCAGCAAACGGTCTAATGAAAAACTGTTTTTT	CASKRSNEKLFF
TRBV3-1/TRBV3-2	TRBJ2-3	NA	TRBD2	TGTGCCAGCAGCCAAGCTCTAGCGGGGTACACAGATACGCAGTATTTT	CASSQALAGYTDTQYF
TRBV7-3	TRBJ2-2	NA	NA	TGTGCCTCCTCAATAGGAGGAAATGCGAACACCGGGGAGCTGTTTTTT	CASSIGGNANTGELFF
TRBV7-6	TRBJ2-3	NA	TRBD2	TGTGCCAGCAGCTCCGCCTTCTGGGCAGCGGGAGGGGGAGATACGCAGTATTTT	CASSSAFWAAGGGDTQYF
TRBV28	TRBJ1-2	few	TRBD1	TGTGCCAGCAGATCGGGGGACAGGGCGGGGTATGGCTACACCTTC	CASRSGDRAGYGYTF
TRBV12-5	TRBJ2-2	NA	TRBD2	TGTGCTAGTGGTTTGGCCAGAACTAGCGGGAGCCCCGGGGAGCTGTTTTTT	CASGLARTSGSPGELFF
TRBV11-2	TRBJ1-5	NA	NA	TGTGCCAGCAGCTTAAGAAACAGCCTCAATCAGCCCCAGCATTTT	CASSLRNSLNQPQHF
TRBV5-1	TRBJ2-5	few	NA	TGCGCCAGCAGCCCAGGGACAACGCACGAGACCCAGTACTTC	CASSPGTTHETQYF
TRBV7-3	TRBJ2-3	NA	TRBD2	TGTGCCAGCAGGGAAGCGGGAGGGCCCTTCACAGATACGCAGTATTTT	CASREAGGPFTDTQYF
TRBV5-6	TRBJ1-4	NA	NA	TGTGCCAGCAGCTTGGGGCAGGTCAGGGATGAAAAACTGTTTTTT	CASSLGQVRDEKLFF
TRBV9	TRBJ2-3	once	NA	TGTGCCAGCAGCTTTGGGGGGGGCAGCACAGATACGCAGTATTTT	CASSFGGGSTDTQYF
TRBV6-1	TRBJ1-4	NA	NA	TGTGCCAGCAGTGAAGGGCGCGGGACGGTTAATGAAAAACTGTTTTTT	CASSEGRGTVNEKLFF
TRBV5-1	TRBJ2-6	NA	TRBD1	TGCGCCAGCAGCACAGGGGCCTCTGGGGCCAACGTCCTGACTTTC	CASSTGASGANVLTF
TRBV5-6	TRBJ1-4	NA	NA	TGTGCCAGCAGCTTGGGGGGGCAAGGTGATTCAACTAATGAAAAACTGTTTTTT	CASSLGGQGDSTNEKLFF
TRBV18	TRBJ1-1	once	NA	TGTGCCAGCTCACCTAACAGACACACTGAAGCTTTCTTT	CASSPNRHTEAFF
TRBV7-3	TRBJ1-6	NA	NA	TGTGCCAGCGGTGACAGGAGAAATTCACCCCTCCACTTT	CASGDRRNSPLHF
TRBV4-1	TRBJ2-3	NA	NA	TGCGCCAGCAGCCAAGAACTTGGTACGCAGTATTTT	CASSQELGTQYF
TRBV19	TRBJ1-1	NA	TRBD1	TGTGCCAGTAGAATACAGGGGACTGAAGCTTTCTTT	CASRIQGTEAFF
TRBV5-3	TRBJ1-3	NA	NA	TGTGCCAGAAGGTATACAGGTCTCCAAGGGGGCACCATATATTTT	CARRYTGLQGGTIYF
TRBV4-3	TRBJ1-1	NA	NA	TGCGCCAGCAGCCAAGATGGCCTTACGAACACTGAAGCTTTCTTT	CASSQDGLTNTEAFF
TRBV6-1	TRBJ2-1	once	TRBD2	TGTGCCAGCAGTGAACGGGGGGACTTTCGGGATGAGCAGTTCTTC	CASSERGDFRDEQFF
TRBV2	TRBJ2-2	NA	NA	TGTGCCAGCAGTTTGGACAGAGACACCGGGGAGCTGTTTTTT	CASSLDRDTGELFF
TRBV7-9	TRBJ2-1	NA	TRBD2	TGTGCCAGCAGCTTAGCAGGGACTAGCTTGGGGAATGAGCAGTTCTTC	CASSLAGTSLGNEQFF
TRBV7-3	TRBJ2-1	NA	TRBD2	TGTGCCAGCAGTCAAAACCCAGCGGGAGTCGATGAGCAGTTCTTC	CASSQNPAGVDEQFF
TRBV20-1	TRBJ2-5	once	TRBD1	TGCAGTGCTGGTGGACAGGGGGCTCGGGAGACCCAGTACTTC	CSAGGQGARETQYF
TRBV5-4	TRBJ2-5	NA	TRBD2	TGTGCCAGCAGCGGGGGGGACCGTTTTGTAAGTGAGGAGACCCAGTACTTC	CASSGGDRFVSEETQYF
TRBV4-3	TRBJ2-5	NA	TRBD2	TGCGCCAGCAGCCAAGATTGGCGGCTAGCGGGAGGTCAAGAGACCCAGTACTTC	CASSQDWRLAGGQETQYF
TRBV5-1	TRBJ1-1	NA	NA	TGCGCCAGCAGCCTAACAGCAGGGGTTATAGAAGCTTTCTTT	CASSLTAGVIEAFF
TRBV7-9	TRBJ1-1	NA	TRBD1	TGTGCCAGCAGCCTCAGCCGGGACAGGAACACTGAAGCTTTCTTT	CASSLSRDRNTEAFF
TRBV24-1	TRBJ2-2	NA	NA	TGTGCCGCCGGGCTTAGAACAGGTCAGGACACCGGGGAGCTGTTTTTT	CAAGLRTGQDTGELFF
TRBV19	TRBJ1-2	NA	TRBD1	TGTGCCAGTAGTATGGGGACAGACTATGGCTACACCTTC	CASSMGTDYGYTF